The rows below give T cell receptor beta chains drawn from one sample of a study of low-dose radiotherapy and immunotherapy resistance in tumors. Using its own MiXCR run on the reads, TCRdb lists one record per CDR3 protein. The sample has nearly 95,000 distinct CDR3 sequences, 9% to 9.5% seen once. The sequencing here drew on PBMCs, taken before treatment. Receptors were obtained from a male donor with prostate cancer. Each CDR3 is given with its conserved first and last residue. The D gene is left open where the match is weak. For some rows the clone size is stated as once, few or many, or as a class when expanded; others skip it.

CDR3nt: TGTGCCAGCAGCGTAGTCGGGAAAGCGCAGTTCTTC
CDR3aa: CASSVVGKAQFF
d_gene: -
j_gene: TRBJ2-1
abundance: many
v_gene: TRBV9

CDR3nt: TGTGCCAGCAGCGCGACTAGCGGAACCTCCTACAATGAGCAGTTCTTC
CDR3aa: CASSATSGTSYNEQFF
d_gene: TRBD2
j_gene: TRBJ2-1
abundance: many
v_gene: TRBV9

CDR3nt: TGTGCCAGCAGCACAGGGGGCCAGAATGGCTACACCTTC
CDR3aa: CASSTGGQNGYTF
d_gene: TRBD1
j_gene: TRBJ1-2
abundance: many
v_gene: TRBV12-3/TRBV12-4

CDR3nt: TGTGCCACCAGCAGAGAGCGGGCCGGGTTGAATCAGCCCCAGCATTTT
CDR3aa: CATSRERAGLNQPQHF
d_gene: -
j_gene: TRBJ1-5
abundance: many
v_gene: TRBV15

CDR3nt: TGTGCCAGCAGCCAGATAGGAGGCGACAGGGGTGAGTTAATGCCCTACGAGCAGTACTTC
CDR3aa: CASSQIGGDRGELMPYEQYF
d_gene: TRBD1
j_gene: TRBJ2-7
abundance: many
v_gene: TRBV4-2

CDR3nt: TGTGCCAGCAGTTTTAAGGGGCTCTTAAGCAATCAGCCCCAGCATTTT
CDR3aa: CASSFKGLLSNQPQHF
d_gene: -
j_gene: TRBJ1-5
abundance: many
v_gene: TRBV12-3/TRBV12-4

CDR3nt: TGCGCCAGCAGCCAAGAGGGCGGACGCACAGATACGCAGTATTTT
CDR3aa: CASSQEGGRTDTQYF
d_gene: -
j_gene: TRBJ2-3
abundance: many
v_gene: TRBV4-3

CDR3nt: TGCAGTGCCGAGGGGGGGAGCTCCTACAATGAGCAGTTCTTC
CDR3aa: CSAEGGSSYNEQFF
d_gene: -
j_gene: TRBJ2-1
abundance: many
v_gene: TRBV20-1

CDR3nt: TGTGCCAGCAGCTTGGGACTAGCGGAATACACCGGGGAGCTGTTTTTT
CDR3aa: CASSLGLAEYTGELFF
d_gene: TRBD2
j_gene: TRBJ2-2
abundance: many
v_gene: TRBV5-4

CDR3nt: TGCGCCAGCAGCTTGTCCGTGGTTTCCTACAATGAGCAGTTCTTC
CDR3aa: CASSLSVVSYNEQFF
d_gene: -
j_gene: TRBJ2-1
abundance: many
v_gene: TRBV5-1

CDR3nt: TGCGCCAGCAGCTATGCGGGTAGCGGAGGGGGAGCAGATACGCAGTATTTT
CDR3aa: CASSYAGSGGGADTQYF
d_gene: -
j_gene: TRBJ2-3
abundance: many
v_gene: TRBV5-1

CDR3nt: TGCAGCGGTACTCTCACCTACAATGAGCAGTTCTTC
CDR3aa: CSGTLTYNEQFF
d_gene: -
j_gene: TRBJ2-1
abundance: many
v_gene: TRBV29-1

CDR3nt: TGCGCCAGCAGCTTGGGTTACAGGGGGAAGTTTAACTATGGCTACACCTTC
CDR3aa: CASSLGYRGKFNYGYTF
d_gene: TRBD1
j_gene: TRBJ1-2
abundance: many
v_gene: TRBV5-1

CDR3nt: TGCGCCAGCAGCTTGGTCCGGGGGCAAGGAGATACGCAGTATTTT
CDR3aa: CASSLVRGQGDTQYF
d_gene: -
j_gene: TRBJ2-3
abundance: many
v_gene: TRBV5-1

CDR3nt: TGCGCCAGCAGCTTGTGGGGGTCCGGGGAGCTGTTTTTT
CDR3aa: CASSLWGSGELFF
d_gene: -
j_gene: TRBJ2-2
abundance: many
v_gene: TRBV5-1

CDR3nt: TGCGCCAGCAGCCAAGATCTGAGAATTCAGTATTTT
CDR3aa: CASSQDLRIQYF
d_gene: -
j_gene: TRBJ2-3
abundance: many
v_gene: TRBV4-1

CDR3nt: TGCGCCAGCAGCATGACTAGCGGGGGAGCGGCGAACACCGGGGAGCTGTTTTTT
CDR3aa: CASSMTSGGAANTGELFF
d_gene: TRBD2
j_gene: TRBJ2-2
abundance: many
v_gene: TRBV5-1

CDR3nt: TGTGCCAGCAGCTACGGACTAGCGGGAGGAGCCACGTCCTACGAGCAGTACTTC
CDR3aa: CASSYGLAGGATSYEQYF
d_gene: TRBD2
j_gene: TRBJ2-7
abundance: many
v_gene: TRBV7-8

CDR3nt: TGCGCCAGCAGCTCCGGACGGGGACTAAACACTGAAGCTTTCTTT
CDR3aa: CASSSGRGLNTEAFF
d_gene: -
j_gene: TRBJ1-1
abundance: many
v_gene: TRBV5-1

CDR3nt: TGTGCCACCAGTGACGCGGGAGAGGTCTACAATGAGCAGTTCTTC
CDR3aa: CATSDAGEVYNEQFF
d_gene: TRBD2
j_gene: TRBJ2-1
abundance: many
v_gene: TRBV24-1

CDR3nt: TGTGCCAGCGGGACAGGGGGCATCCAAGAGACCCAGTACTTC
CDR3aa: CASGTGGIQETQYF
d_gene: TRBD1
j_gene: TRBJ2-5
abundance: many
v_gene: TRBV9

CDR3nt: TGTGCCAGCACCCTAGCGGGAGGGCCCTACGAGCAGTACTTC
CDR3aa: CASTLAGGPYEQYF
d_gene: TRBD2
j_gene: TRBJ2-7
abundance: many
v_gene: TRBV2

CDR3nt: TGTGCCAGCAGCTTAGGGGATGTAACGCAGTATTTT
CDR3aa: CASSLGDVTQYF
d_gene: -
j_gene: TRBJ2-3
abundance: -
v_gene: TRBV7-9

CDR3nt: TGCGCCAGCAGACAGGGTACGAGGAGCAATCAGCCCCAGCATTTT
CDR3aa: CASRQGTRSNQPQHF
d_gene: -
j_gene: TRBJ1-5
abundance: many
v_gene: TRBV23-1

CDR3nt: TGCGCCAGCCGGGCAGGGATCAACACCGGGGAGCTGTTTTTT
CDR3aa: CASRAGINTGELFF
d_gene: -
j_gene: TRBJ2-2
abundance: many
v_gene: TRBV5-1

CDR3nt: TGTGCCAGCGCGAGGGAAAGTCCTGAAGCTTTCTTT
CDR3aa: CASARESPEAFF
d_gene: -
j_gene: TRBJ1-1
abundance: many
v_gene: TRBV7-9

CDR3nt: TGTGCCAGCTCACCGCGAATGGGACAGGGGTACACCGGGGAGCTGTTTTTT
CDR3aa: CASSPRMGQGYTGELFF
d_gene: TRBD1
j_gene: TRBJ2-2
abundance: many
v_gene: TRBV18

CDR3nt: TGTGCCAGCTCACCACAAATAGCGAGGAGCTCCTACGAGCAGTACTTC
CDR3aa: CASSPQIARSSYEQYF
d_gene: -
j_gene: TRBJ2-7
abundance: many
v_gene: TRBV18

CDR3nt: TGTGCCAGCAGTTCCGCCGGACGCCCCTTCCCCGAGCAGTACTTC
CDR3aa: CASSSAGRPFPEQYF
d_gene: -
j_gene: TRBJ2-7
abundance: many
v_gene: TRBV27

CDR3nt: TGTGCCAGCAGCTGGACTAGCGGGAGTGCAGATACGCAGTATTTT
CDR3aa: CASSWTSGSADTQYF
d_gene: TRBD2
j_gene: TRBJ2-3
abundance: many
v_gene: TRBV14

CDR3nt: TGCGCCAGCAGATCCCGTCGAGGGGGGAACACCGGGGAGCTGTTTTTT
CDR3aa: CASRSRRGGNTGELFF
d_gene: -
j_gene: TRBJ2-2
abundance: many
v_gene: TRBV5-1

CDR3nt: TGTGCCACCAGTGATTTCCTAATACAGGGGGCTCAGTTCTTC
CDR3aa: CATSDFLIQGAQFF
d_gene: TRBD1
j_gene: TRBJ2-1
abundance: many
v_gene: TRBV24-1

CDR3nt: TGTGCCAGCAGCTCCTTAAAAGAGACCCAGTACTTC
CDR3aa: CASSSLKETQYF
d_gene: -
j_gene: TRBJ2-5
abundance: many
v_gene: TRBV7-2

CDR3nt: TGTGCCAGCAGCCGAACTAGCGGGAGTCTGGCCGGGGAGCTGTTTTTT
CDR3aa: CASSRTSGSLAGELFF
d_gene: TRBD2
j_gene: TRBJ2-2
abundance: many
v_gene: TRBV12-3/TRBV12-4

CDR3nt: TGCAGCGCCTGGGTAGGGGGAAGCTATGGCTACACCTTC
CDR3aa: CSAWVGGSYGYTF
d_gene: -
j_gene: TRBJ1-2
abundance: many
v_gene: TRBV29-1

CDR3nt: TGTGCCAGCAGACCTACTAGCGGGAGGGCCACCGGGGAGCTGTTTTTT
CDR3aa: CASRPTSGRATGELFF
d_gene: TRBD2
j_gene: TRBJ2-2
abundance: many
v_gene: TRBV2

CDR3nt: TGCAGTGCTGGATACAATGAGCAGTTCTTC
CDR3aa: CSAGYNEQFF
d_gene: -
j_gene: TRBJ2-1
abundance: many
v_gene: TRBV20-1

CDR3nt: TGCGCCAGCAGAAGGGGAAACCTGAACACCGGGGAGCTGTTTTTT
CDR3aa: CASRRGNLNTGELFF
d_gene: -
j_gene: TRBJ2-2
abundance: many
v_gene: TRBV5-1

CDR3nt: TGTGCCAGCAGTATCCCGGCAGGCCGCACAGATACGCAGTATTTT
CDR3aa: CASSIPAGRTDTQYF
d_gene: -
j_gene: TRBJ2-3
abundance: many
v_gene: TRBV28

CDR3nt: TGTGCCACCACACAGGGAGGGGAAGCTTTCTTT
CDR3aa: CATTQGGEAFF
d_gene: -
j_gene: TRBJ1-1
abundance: -
v_gene: TRBV24-1

CDR3nt: TGCAGTGCTAGGGGAGGCTTACTTGGGGCCTACAATGAGCAGTTCTTC
CDR3aa: CSARGGLLGAYNEQFF
d_gene: -
j_gene: TRBJ2-1
abundance: many
v_gene: TRBV20-1

CDR3nt: TGTGCCAGCAGGGGGGACTACGAGCAGTACTTC
CDR3aa: CASRGDYEQYF
d_gene: -
j_gene: TRBJ2-7
abundance: many
v_gene: TRBV28

CDR3nt: TGTGCCAGCTCACCACTAGCGGGAGGATTTGAGCAGTTCTTC
CDR3aa: CASSPLAGGFEQFF
d_gene: TRBD2
j_gene: TRBJ2-1
abundance: many
v_gene: TRBV18

CDR3nt: TGTGCCAGCAGTTTTAGGGACAGGGAAGAGACCCAGTACTTC
CDR3aa: CASSFRDREETQYF
d_gene: TRBD1
j_gene: TRBJ2-5
abundance: many
v_gene: TRBV28

CDR3nt: TGCAGCGTGGACCTAGGACAGGGTCGGCCCCAGTACTTC
CDR3aa: CSVDLGQGRPQYF
d_gene: TRBD1
j_gene: TRBJ2-5
abundance: many
v_gene: TRBV29-1

CDR3nt: TGTGCCAGCACCCGACCCAAGGGTTCGGAACTAAATGGCTACACCTTC
CDR3aa: CASTRPKGSELNGYTF
d_gene: -
j_gene: TRBJ1-2
abundance: many
v_gene: TRBV28

CDR3nt: TGTGCCAGCAGCCCTTCCGCCTACGAGCAGTACTTC
CDR3aa: CASSPSAYEQYF
d_gene: -
j_gene: TRBJ2-7
abundance: many
v_gene: TRBV7-9